The 10 T cell receptor beta chains below were found in one sample sequenced in a study of T cells after yellow fever vaccination. TCRdb re-called the 5' RACE reads through MiXCR, storing one row per CDR3 protein. The data contain 300,000 to 350,000 distinct CDR3 sequences, roughly 4.3% of them singletons. This specimen was PBMCs, taken 15 days after the yellow fever booster vaccination. The source of these receptors is a man aged 18 to 29 who received the YFV17D yellow fever vaccine.

This clonotype showed up just a few times. The chain couples TRBV20-1 to TRBJ1-1; no clear D gene. From germline, CDR1 is DFQATT and CDR2 SNEGSKA (reference sequence). The CDR3 sequence is 15 residues long. With 0 bases removed from V and 3 bases from J, the gap between germline ends came to 14 bases. CDR3 DNA: TGCAGTGCTAGAGAGTTTTCGGGCAGGTACACTGAAGCTTTCTTT. It specifies CSAREFSGRYTEAFF.

This clonotype was seen many times. The chain uses TRBV7-2 and TRBJ2-4; 9 bases fit TRBD1. This CDR3 has 16 residues. Germline CDR1 reads SGHTA; CDR2 reads FQGNSA. V trimming: 3 bases; J trimming: 0 bases; junction bases outside the gene matches: 3. The CDR3 spells CASSLGQGIAKNIQYF. The CDR3 nucleotides are TGTGCCAGCAGCTTGGGACAGGGAATAGCCAAAAACATTCAGTACTTC. The whole variable domain, remainder taken from reference TRBV7-2 and TRBJ2-4, is GAGVSQSPSNKVTEKGKDVELRCDPISGHTALYWYRQSLGQGLEFLIYFQGNSAPDKSGLPSDRFSAERTGGSVSTLTIQRTQQEDSAVYLCASSLGQGIAKNIQYFGAGTRLSVL.

Ten or more counts support this clonotype. The V call is TRBV20-1, the J call TRBJ1-2; 7 bases agree with TRBD1. The germline V gene encodes CDR1 DFQATT and CDR2 SNEGSKA (reference sequence). The CDR3 extends over 15 amino acids. The V and J ends lost 0 bases and 3 bases, in that order; junction bases with no gene match: 7. CDR3 sequence reads: CSARDRPGTDYGYTF. CDR3 nucleotide sequence: TGCAGTGCTAGAGATCGACCCGGGACAGACTATGGCTACACCTTC.

The genes are TRBV9 and TRBJ2-2; possible D gene TRBD2, 5 bases. This CDR3 is built from 15 residues. The germline gives CDR1 SGDLS, CDR2 YYNGEE. V was pared by 3 bases and J by 2 bases, with 11 bases between. The CDR3 loop is CASSDPRGNTGELFF. In DNA, the CDR3 is TGTGCCAGCAGCGACCCCCGGGGTAACACCGGGGAGCTGTTTTTT.

This clonotype has a handful of counts. The rearrangement uses TRBV10-3 and TRBJ2-3, with 12 nucleotides matching TRBD2. V lost 6 bases and J lost 1; bases outside the gene matches: 2. CDR3 length: 15 residues. Germline V lookup: CDR1 ENHRY, CDR2 SYGVKD. CDR3 DNA sequence: TGTGCCATCAGCCGGACTAGCGGGGGCACAGATACGCAGTATTTT. Amino acids: CAISRTSGGTDTQYF.

This clonotype was picked up many times. Germline is not matched at one junction end, which may reflect a read error. The chain combines TRBV7-8 with TRBJ2-2; TRBD2 agrees at 10 bases. There are 17 residues in the CDR3. Per germline, CDR1 SGHVS and CDR2 FQNEAQ. CDR3 loop: CATSMGSGGLLAGELFF. The CDR3 DNA reads as TGTGCCACCAGCATGGGTAGCGGGGGGTTACTCGCCGGGGAGCTGTTTTTT.

The rearrangement joins TRBV18 to TRBJ1-4, with D perhaps TRBD1 (6 bases). CDR1 is KGHSH and CDR2 is LQKENI in the germline V gene. Trimming shortened V by 6 bases and J by 4 bases, and 12 bases separated the two germline ends. The CDR3 is 14 amino acids. CDR3 amino acids: CASSSRGINEKLFF. The DNA for the CDR3 is TGTGCCAGCTCGTCCAGGGGTATTAATGAAAAACTGTTTTTT.

The chain has TRBV6-1 and TRBJ2-7; 9 bases match TRBD2. Trimming took 4 bases from V and 0 from J; bases not matched to a gene: 4. Germline loops: CDR1 MNHNS, CDR2 SASEGT. This CDR3 spans 15 amino acids. In DNA, the CDR3 is TGTGCCAGCAGTGCGACTAGCGGTTCCTCCTACGAGCAGTACTTC. It is translated as CASSATSGSSYEQYF.

The table lists this clonotype with many counts. The rearrangement joins TRBV7-2 to TRBJ1-4; no firm D call. The CDR3 has 15 residues. Germline V CDR1 and CDR2: SGHTA, FQGNSA. V was shortened by 5 bases and J by 0 bases, with 10 bases between the two germline ends. The CDR3 region is CASSPNGATNEKLFF. DNA for the CDR3: TGTGCCAGCAGCCCAAACGGTGCAACTAATGAAAAACTGTTTTTT.

This clonotype was observed a handful of times. The rearrangement links TRBV9 to TRBJ2-5; D call uncertain. This CDR3 is built from 14 residues. The germline V gene has CDR1 SGDLS and CDR2 YYNGEE. Trimming stripped 0 bases from V and 0 bases from J, with 6 bases between. CDR3 bases: TGTGCCAGCAGCGTAGGGGTCTACCAAGAGACCCAGTACTTC. It encodes CASSVGVYQETQYF.